This entry lists 14 T cell receptor beta chains sequenced from one sample in a study of shared clonotypes between healthy human individuals. Only in-frame clones appear in the TCRdb table, and some are missing; sequencing was by immunoSEQ multiplex PCR. Here the sample spans a few hundred thousand clones, around 86% being singletons. Input material: memory CD8+ T cells sorted from blood. Described subset: CD45RO+ cells pooled with CCR7-negative TemRA cells. All receptors come from a man younger than 35 in good health.

About this clone itself: A much larger clone lies one base from this, so it may be a read error. V is TRBV7-9 and J is TRBJ2-7, with unresolved D. This CDR3 contains 11 residues. With 1 base removed from V and 3 bases from J, the gap between germline ends came to 1 base. From germline, CDR1 is SEHNR and CDR2 FQNEAQ (reference sequence). The CDR3 is CASSLVYEQYF. CDR3 nucleotide sequence: TGTGCCAGCAGCTTAGTCTACGAGCAGTACTTC.

The chain recombines TRBV9 with TRBJ2-3; D may be TRBD1 or TRBD2 (6 bases each). This CDR3 contains 15 residues. Trimming took off 3 bases at V and 0 bases at J, with 11 bases between the two ends. In germline, CDR1 is SGDLS, CDR2 YYNGEE. The CDR3 protein is CASSAGALSTDTQYF. DNA for the CDR3: TGTGCCAGCAGCGCGGGGGCCCTTAGCACAGATACGCAGTATTTT. The full variable domain, its missing parts supplied by reference TRBV9 and TRBJ2-3, is DSGVTQTPKHLITATGQRVTLRCSPRSGDLSVYWYQQSLDQGLQFLIQYYNGEERAKGNILERFSAQQFPDLHSELNLSSLELGDSALYFCASSAGALSTDTQYFGPGTRLTVL.

The genes are TRBV5-8 and TRBJ1-6; D perhaps matches TRBD1 (5 bases). V lost 4 bases to trimming and J lost 14 bases, with 19 bases between them. CDR1 and CDR2 from the germline V gene are SGHTS and YDEGEE. This CDR3 has 14 residues. The CDR3 sequence is CASSAPGPLFSLHF. The CDR3 DNA reads TGTGCCAGCAGCGCCCCGGGACCCCTATTCTCCCTCCACTTT. Based on the CDR3 plus reference TRBV5-8 and TRBJ1-6, the full variable domain is EAGVTQSPTHLIKTRGQQATLRCSPISGHTSVYWYQQALGLGLQFLLWYDEGEERNRGNFPPRFSGRQFPNYSSELNVNALELEDSALYLCASSAPGPLFSLHFGNGTRLTVT.

In its sample, this clone was seen a few times. The chain links TRBV4-1 to TRBJ2-7; maybe TRBD2 (6 bases). This CDR3 is built from 13 residues. Germline V gene data show CDR1 as MGHRA and CDR2 as YSYEKL. V lost 4 bases, J lost 0 bases, and 7 bases lay in between. CDR3 bases: TGCGCCAGCAGCCCGGGAGTCTCCTACGAGCAGTACTTC. Translated, it gives CASSPGVSYEQYF.

The chain recombines TRBV9 with TRBJ2-3; D ambiguous. This CDR3 is 15 amino acids long. Germline CDR1 is SGDLS and CDR2 is YYNGEE. V lost 3 bases and J 4 bases, leaving 15 bases between the germline ends. CDR3 nucleotide sequence: TGTGCCAGCAGCGCCGACCCATCGATACCAGATACGCAGTATTTT. It encodes CASSADPSIPDTQYF.

The chain has TRBV27 and TRBJ1-4; the D gene is possibly TRBD1 (5 bases). Germline-derived CDR1 and CDR2 are MNHEY and SMNVEV (reference sequence). This CDR3 spans 16 amino acids. Trimming took off 6 bases at V and 8 bases at J, with 22 bases between the two ends. The chain's CDR3 is CASSLGPGFGGEKLFF. The CDR3 nucleotides are TGTGCCAGCAGCTTGGGACCAGGATTTGGAGGGGAAAAACTGTTTTTT.

The rearrangement uses TRBV29-1 and TRBJ2-3; 7 nucleotides match TRBD2. CDR3 length: 14 amino acids. J gave up 4 bases and V 4 bases, and 8 bases lay outside the gene matches. Germline loops: CDR1 SQVTM, CDR2 ANQGSEA. The CDR3 loop is CSVGPAGISDTQYF. CDR3 nucleotide sequence: TGCAGCGTTGGTCCAGCGGGGATCTCAGATACGCAGTATTTT.

This clone turned up a few times. V gene TRBV27 combines with J gene TRBJ1-4; D possibly corresponds to TRBD1 (6 bases). The CDR3 is 16 residues long. Trimming took 5 bases from V and 3 from J, leaving 16 bases between them. CDR1 and CDR2 from the germline V gene are MNHEY and SMNVEV (reference sequence). CDR3 protein: CASSPWEGGSNEKLFF. CDR3 DNA sequence: TGTGCCAGCAGTCCCTGGGAGGGGGGATCTAATGAAAAACTGTTTTTT.

The chain carries TRBV4-2 and TRBJ2-3, with D uncertain. CDR1 LGHNA and CDR2 YNFKEQ come from the germline V gene. The V end was cut by 0 bases, the J end by 5 bases, with 6 bases between. The CDR3 is 13 residues long. CDR3 DNA: TGTGCCAGCAGCCAAGATATCCGAGATACGCAGTATTTT. It translates to CASSQDIRDTQYF.

This clone was counted once. The CDR3 DNA reads as TGCGCCAGCAGGGCGCAGGGGAACACAGATACGCAGTATTTT. It encodes CASRAQGNTDTQYF. V is TRBV10-2 and J is TRBJ2-3; D may be TRBD1 (6 bases). The ends were cut back, 6 bases at V and 2 bases at J, with 12 bases in the middle. This CDR3 region has 14 residues. Germline values: CDR1 WSHSY, CDR2 SAAADI.

The rearrangement uses TRBV30 and TRBJ1-5; D call uncertain. The length of the CDR3 is 12 residues. Per germline, CDR1 GTSNPN and CDR2 SVGIG (reference sequence). V lost 0 bases, J lost 6 bases, and 6 bases lay in between. CDR3 loop: CAWSVFTQPQHF. CDR3 DNA: TGTGCCTGGAGTGTATTTACTCAGCCCCAGCATTTT.

The chain links TRBV2 to TRBJ1-6, with D perhaps TRBD1 (5 bases). Trimming shortened V by 1 base and J by 9 bases, and 13 bases separated the two germline ends. CDR1 is SNHLY and CDR2 is FYNNEI in the germline V gene. This CDR3 has 15 amino acids. The CDR3 protein is CASSEDTGHGSPLHF. DNA of the CDR3: TGTGCCAGCAGTGAAGATACAGGCCATGGTTCACCCCTCCACTTT.

The chain links TRBV10-1 to TRBJ2-3, with D possibly TRBD2 on 6 matching bases. The CDR3 spans 14 residues. Germline V gene data show CDR1 as WNHNN and CDR2 as SYGVQD (reference sequence). Trimming removed 7 bases at V and 2 bases at J, with 13 bases between. This chain's CDR3 is CASMFSGNTDTQYF. DNA of the CDR3: TGCGCCAGCATGTTTAGCGGAAACACAGATACGCAGTATTTT.

The chain recombines TRBV7-9 with TRBJ2-1; 8 bases are a match to TRBD1. CDR1 and CDR2 (germline): SEHNR, FQNEAQ (reference sequence). V lost 5 bases, J lost 0 bases, and 6 bases stayed unmatched. The CDR3 length is 16 residues. CDR3: CASSPRTGSSYNEQFF. DNA of the CDR3: TGTGCCAGCAGCCCAAGGACAGGGAGCTCCTACAATGAGCAGTTCTTC. Full variable domain (missing parts from reference TRBV7-9 and TRBJ2-1): DTGVSQNPRHKITKRGQNVTFRCDPISEHNRLYWYRQTLGQGPEFLTYFQNEAQLEKSRLLSDRFSAERPKGSFSTLEIQRTEQGDSAMYLCASSPRTGSSYNEQFFGPGTRLTVL.